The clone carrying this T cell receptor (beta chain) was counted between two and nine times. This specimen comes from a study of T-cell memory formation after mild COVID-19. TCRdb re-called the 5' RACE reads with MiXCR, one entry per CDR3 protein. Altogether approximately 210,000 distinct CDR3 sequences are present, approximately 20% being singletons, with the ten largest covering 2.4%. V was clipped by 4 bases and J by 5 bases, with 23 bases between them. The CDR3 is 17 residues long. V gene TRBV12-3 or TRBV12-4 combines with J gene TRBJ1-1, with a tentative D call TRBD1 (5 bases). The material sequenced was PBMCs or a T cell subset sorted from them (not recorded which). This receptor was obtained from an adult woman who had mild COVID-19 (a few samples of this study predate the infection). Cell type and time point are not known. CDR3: CASSSLKEGFVRTEAFF. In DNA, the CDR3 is TGTGCCAGCAGTTCTTTAAAAGAGGGGTTTGTGCGGACTGAAGCTTTCTTT.